This is a list of T cell receptor beta chains from one sample in a study of radiotherapy plus CTLA-4 blockade in lung cancer. The method was immunoSEQ multiplex PCR; TCRdb's version includes in-frame clones alone and lacks a portion of them. The table has 75,000 to 100,000 clones, 82% seen once; the top ten hold approximately 3.7%. This material consisted of peripheral blood, taken from a patient treated with radiotherapy plus ipilimumab. The receptor set was obtained from a human donor with non-small cell lung cancer who had a partial response to radiotherapy plus ipilimumab. Each CDR3 is given with its conserved first and last residue.

J: TRBJ1-1; length: 15; V: TRBV7-9; CDR3: CASSPAAGVLTEAFF
J: TRBJ1-1; length: 13; V: TRBV29-1; CDR3: CSVEDGTGTGAFF
J: TRBJ1-2; length: 13; V: TRBV7-9; CDR3: CASSSQDMYGYTF
J: TRBJ2-7; length: 15; V: TRBV6-6; CDR3: CASSYRPARSYEQYF
J: TRBJ2-1; length: 15; V: TRBV13; CDR3: CASSIGLDVLNEQFF
J: TRBJ1-1; length: 16; V: TRBV7-2; CDR3: CASSLARDRENTEAFF
J: TRBJ2-2; length: 14; V: TRBV9; CDR3: CASSVTSGDGELFF
J: TRBJ2-1; length: 16; V: TRBV7-3; CDR3: CASSLTSGEAVNEQFF
J: TRBJ1-2; length: 13; V: TRBV7-2; CDR3: CASSDRPSYGYTF
J: TRBJ1-5; length: 13; V: TRBV30; CDR3: CAWSLDSNQPQHF
J: TRBJ2-7; length: 16; V: TRBV7-9; CDR3: CASSSSLTSGSYEQYF
J: TRBJ1-6; length: 17; V: TRBV7-6; CDR3: CASSLGSPQGYNSPLHF
J: TRBJ2-5; length: 16; V: TRBV19; CDR3: CASSRGTSGRGETQYF
J: TRBJ1-1; length: 19; V: TRBV7-6; CDR3: CASSLISSGTGRSVTEAFF
J: TRBJ1-5; length: 13; V: TRBV15; CDR3: CATSEDRAYPQHF
J: TRBJ1-1; length: 14; V: TRBV4-2; CDR3: CASSQLGQNTEAFF
J: TRBJ2-5; length: 12; V: TRBV19; CDR3: CASSQGRETQYF
J: TRBJ1-1; length: 13; V: TRBV5-6; CDR3: CASSLAPDTEAFF
J: TRBJ1-5; length: 15; V: TRBV6-5; CDR3: CASSYDRGTSQPQHF
J: TRBJ2-7; length: 13; V: TRBV7-2; CDR3: CASSQSQGSEQYF
J: TRBJ1-1; length: 16; V: TRBV7-9; CDR3: CASSQLREGGYTEAFF
J: TRBJ1-6; length: 13; V: TRBV10-3; CDR3: CAINRGQNSPLHF
J: TRBJ1-3; length: 13; V: TRBV2; CDR3: CASKQGFGNTIYF